These 28 T cell receptor beta chains share one sample of origin, sequenced in a study of shared clonotypes between healthy human individuals. The repertoire was sequenced with immunoSEQ multiplex PCR; TCRdb's copy has only in-frame clones and lacks some. The sample records hundreds of thousands of clones, 90% to 97% being singletons. The naive CD8 population came from CD45RO-negative cells selected for CCR7, without terminally differentiated effector memory CD45RA+ cells. Material for sequencing was naive CD8+ T cells sorted from blood. The source of these receptors is a woman aged 25 to 45 in good health.

The chain has TRBV27 and TRBJ1-2; D gene unclear. Per the germline V gene, CDR1 is MNHEY and CDR2 is SMNVEV (reference sequence). CDR3 length equals 14 residues. V lost 5 bases and J 4 bases, leaving 14 bases between the germline ends. The CDR3 reads CASSPTASSYGYTF. The CDR3 DNA follows: TGTGCCAGCAGTCCCACCGCCTCGAGCTATGGCTACACCTTC.

The chain joins TRBV11-2 to TRBJ1-4; D unclear. This CDR3 contains 15 residues. V was pared by 5 bases and J by 7 bases, with 17 bases between. In germline, CDR1 is SGHAT, CDR2 FQNNGV. In DNA form, the CDR3 reads TGTGCCAGCAGCCCGATGGCCGGAATTGGTGAAAAACTGTTTTTT. It yields the protein CASSPMAGIGEKLFF.

This chain joins TRBV7-2 and TRBJ1-1; D is undetermined. CDR1 and CDR2 from the germline V gene are SGHTA and FQGNSA. V dropped 4 bases and J dropped 1 base, with 7 bases sitting between them. The CDR3 extends over 13 amino acids. The CDR3 coding sequence is TGTGCCAGCAGCTCGACATCGAACACTGAAGCTTTCTTT. Its protein product is CASSSTSNTEAFF.

The V call is TRBV13, the J call TRBJ2-7, with D unclear. The V and J ends lost 5 bases and 4 bases respectively, with 9 bases between them. The CDR3 sequence is 12 residues long. Germline values: CDR1 PRHDT, CDR2 FYEKMQ (reference sequence). The CDR3 reads CASSESKYEQYF. The CDR3 bases are TGTGCCAGCAGCGAGTCCAAATACGAGCAGTACTTC. The complete variable domain, with remaining parts taken from reference TRBV13 and TRBJ2-7, reads AAGVIQSPRHLIKEKRETATLKCYPIPRHDTVYWYQQGPGQDPQFLISFYEKMQSDKGSIPDRFSAQQFSDYHSELNMSSLELGDSALYFCASSESKYEQYFGPGTRLTVT.

The chain has TRBV27 and TRBJ2-5; the D gene is possibly TRBD2 (6 bases). Germline V gives CDR1 MNHEY, CDR2 SMNVEV (reference sequence). V dropped 8 bases and J dropped 5 bases, with 15 bases sitting between them. The length of the CDR3 is 13 residues. The CDR3 DNA reads as TGTGCCAGCCGGGCGGGGACTGGGGAGACCCAGTACTTC. This gives the protein CASRAGTGETQYF.

The chain carries TRBV5-8 and TRBJ1-1, with D hard to call. V shed 0 bases and J shed 0 bases, with 12 bases lying between them. Germline V CDR1 and CDR2: SGHTS, YDEGEE. The CDR3 totals 16 residues. The CDR3: CASSLGAGPMNTEAFF. CDR3 nucleotide sequence: TGTGCCAGCAGCTTGGGGGCAGGACCCATGAACACTGAAGCTTTCTTT.

This chain uses TRBV5-4 with TRBJ2-7; tentative D call: TRBD1 (6 bases). V was shortened by 0 bases and J by 4 bases, with 11 bases between the two germline ends. The CDR3 contains 14 residues. Germline lookup yields CDR1 SGHNT and CDR2 YYREEE (reference sequence). The CDR3 loop reads CASSLAYGQYEQYF. The CDR3 coding sequence is TGTGCCAGCAGCTTGGCCTATGGACAGTACGAGCAGTACTTC.

The V call is TRBV28, the J call TRBJ2-2, with 7 bases that match TRBD2. Trimming cost V 7 bases and J 0 bases; bases outside gene matches: 5. The CDR3 totals 15 residues. The germline CDR1 and CDR2 sequences are MDHEN and SYDVKM. CDR3 in amino acids: CASKWEGPNTGELFF. CDR3 bases: TGTGCCAGCAAGTGGGAGGGACCGAACACCGGGGAGCTGTTTTTT.

Concerning this clone: Other nucleotide sequences from this sample produce the same CDR3. V and J are TRBV29-1 and TRBJ2-7; TRBD1 is a possible D gene (6 bases). V lost 0 bases and J lost 4, with 7 bases in between. CDR1 is SQVTM and CDR2 is ANQGSEA in the germline V gene. This CDR3 region has 12 residues. CDR3 DNA sequence: TGCAGCGTTGAAGATCAGGGGTACGAGCAGTACTTC. It is translated as CSVEDQGYEQYF.

This chain joins TRBV7-9 and TRBJ2-7; D remains unclear. Trimming shortened V by 2 bases and J by 2 bases, and 13 bases separated the two germline ends. The CDR3 extends over 15 amino acids. Germline-derived CDR1 and CDR2 are SEHNR and FQNEAQ (reference sequence). The CDR3 spells CASSLSPQSPYEQYF. The CDR3 DNA follows: TGTGCCAGCAGCTTATCCCCCCAGTCACCCTACGAGCAGTACTTC.

This chain joins TRBV15 and TRBJ2-2; D remains unclear. Germline CDR1 reads LNHNV; CDR2 reads YYDKDF (reference sequence). Trimming cost V 4 bases and J 1 base, with 7 bases left between them. The CDR3 covers 14 residues. The CDR3 is CATSTQQNTGELFF. DNA of the CDR3: TGTGCCACCAGCACACAACAGAACACCGGGGAGCTGTTTTTT.

This sequence joins TRBV7-9 and TRBJ1-3; no reliable D call. Germline V CDR1 and CDR2: SEHNR, FQNEAQ (reference sequence). This CDR3 has 14 residues. V lost 5 bases to trimming and J lost 1 base, with 9 bases between them. The CDR3 protein is CASSQDRSGNTIYF. CDR3 nucleotides: TGTGCCAGCAGCCAAGATAGATCTGGAAACACCATATATTTT.

This clone was found once. The chain is built from TRBV25-1 and TRBJ1-1, with 8 nucleotides matching TRBD1. With V trimmed by 9 bases and J by 5 bases, 5 bases remained unmatched. This CDR3 has 12 amino acids. Per germline, CDR1 MGHDK and CDR2 SYGVNS. CDR3 bases: TGTGCCAGTAATACAGGGGGAACTGAAGCTTTCTTT. It yields the protein CASNTGGTEAFF.

The chain couples TRBV2 to TRBJ2-5; D possibly corresponds to TRBD2 (5 bases). The germline V and J ends were trimmed by 4 bases and 5 bases, with 11 bases remaining between them. Germline values: CDR1 SNHLY, CDR2 FYNNEI. This CDR3 has 13 amino acids. DNA for the CDR3: TGTGCCAGCAGTGTTCCTAGCCACGAGACCCAGTACTTC. Protein product: CASSVPSHETQYF.

J is TRBJ2-3 and V is TRBV6-5, with D perhaps given as TRBD1 or TRBD2 (6 bases each). The CDR3 has 15 amino acids. The germline V and J ends were trimmed by 6 bases and 4 bases, with 17 bases remaining between them. The germline CDR1 and CDR2 sequences are MNHEY and SVGAGI. The CDR3 bases are TGTGCCAGCAGCCCGACAGGTGGCGGGGCAGATACGCAGTATTTT. Protein product: CASSPTGGGADTQYF.

This chain joins TRBV11-2 and TRBJ2-1, with 9 bases lining up with TRBD1. The CDR3 spans 15 residues. V was pared by 4 bases and J by 8 bases, with 9 bases of the junction left unmatched. Germline V lookup: CDR1 SGHAT, CDR2 FQNNGV. In nucleotides, the CDR3 is TGTGCCAGCAGCTGGGGACAGGGCTTAAGAGATGAGCAGTTCTTC. It codes for CASSWGQGLRDEQFF.

The V call is TRBV5-4, the J call TRBJ2-1; D is perhaps TRBD2 (6 bases). CDR3 length equals 17 residues. Trimming left V 0 bases short and J 6 bases short, with 19 bases between. The germline gives CDR1 SGHNT, CDR2 YYREEE (reference sequence). The CDR3 DNA sequence: TGTGCCAGCAGCTTGGGGGGGGAAAGTATGCGGCCCAATGAGCAGTTCTTC. It translates to CASSLGGESMRPNEQFF.

The CDR3 loop reads CASSRQGSEQYF. CDR3 DNA sequence: TGTGCCAGCAGCAGACAGGGGAGCGAGCAGTACTTC. This chain uses TRBV5-7 with TRBJ2-7; 8 nucleotides line up with TRBD1. TRBV5-7 is reported as an ORF; its role is uncertain. Losses at the gene ends were 4 bases for V and 6 bases for J; bases not matched to a gene: 3. This CDR3 spans 12 amino acids.

V and J are TRBV7-6 and TRBJ2-1, with 11 bases matching TRBD2. Per germline, CDR1 SGHVS and CDR2 FNYEAQ. The CDR3 loop spans 17 amino acids. Trimming took 5 bases from V and 3 from J; bases not matched to a gene: 9. CDR3 sequence: CASSAVTSGRGYNEQFF. In DNA form, the CDR3 reads TGTGCCAGCAGCGCGGTCACTAGCGGGAGAGGCTACAATGAGCAGTTCTTC.

The CDR3 region is CASSDHGGDATGELFF. The CDR3 coding sequence is TGTGCCAGCAGTGATCACGGGGGCGACGCCACCGGGGAGCTGTTTTTT. This chain links TRBV2 with TRBJ2-2; either TRBD1 or TRBD2 may fit D (6 bases each). Trimming stripped 3 bases from V and 4 bases from J, with 15 bases between. Germline V gene sequence: CDR1 SNHLY, CDR2 FYNNEI. The CDR3 extends over 16 amino acids.

The genes are TRBV9 and TRBJ2-1, with D possibly matching TRBD2 (6 bases). The CDR3 length is 16 residues. In germline, CDR1 is SGDLS, CDR2 YYNGEE. The ends were cut back, 4 bases at V and 6 bases at J, with 20 bases in the middle. The CDR3 sequence: CASSTDGGGSTNEQFF. CDR3 DNA sequence: TGTGCCAGCAGCACCGACGGGGGTGGGAGTACCAATGAGCAGTTCTTC. Using reference TRBV9 and TRBJ2-1 for the parts outside the CDR3, the full variable domain is DSGVTQTPKHLITATGQRVTLRCSPRSGDLSVYWYQQSLDQGLQFLIQYYNGEERAKGNILERFSAQQFPDLHSELNLSSLELGDSALYFCASSTDGGGSTNEQFFGPGTRLTVL.

This clone was observed once. The rearrangement uses TRBV27 and TRBJ2-1; D is possibly TRBD1 (6 bases). Trimming left V 3 bases short and J 5 bases short, with 11 bases between. The CDR3 spans 14 residues. CDR1 and CDR2 from the germline V gene are MNHEY and SMNVEV (reference sequence). The CDR3 region has the DNA TGTGCCAGCAGTTTGCGACAGGCCAACAATGAGCAGTTCTTC. Translating it yields CASSLRQANNEQFF.

The V call is TRBV10-3, the J call TRBJ2-1; D unresolved. V lost 0 bases, J lost 3 bases, and 12 bases lay in between. The germline gives CDR1 ENHRY, CDR2 SYGVKD. CDR3 size: 16 residues. Here the CDR3 reads CAISESAQKNYNEQFF. The CDR3 bases are TGTGCCATCAGTGAGTCAGCTCAGAAAAACTACAATGAGCAGTTCTTC.

The chain recombines TRBV15 with TRBJ2-2; TRBD2 might be the D (6 bases). Germline CDR1 reads LNHNV; CDR2 reads YYDKDF (reference sequence). Deletions cut 0 bases from V and 4 bases from J, with 12 bases between. This CDR3 comprises 16 residues. The CDR3 protein is CATSRDTSRSTGELFF. CDR3 nucleotides: TGTGCCACCAGCAGAGATACTAGCAGGTCCACCGGGGAGCTGTTTTTT.

The J gene is TRBJ2-7, the V gene TRBV6-5; D gene ambiguous. Between the trimmed V and J ends, which lost 2 bases and 2 bases, there was a span of 10 bases. This CDR3 spans 14 amino acids. In germline, CDR1 is MNHEY, CDR2 SVGAGI. This CDR3 reads CASSYEDPAYEQYF. CDR3 coding DNA: TGTGCCAGCAGTTACGAGGACCCCGCCTACGAGCAGTACTTC.

The CDR3 is CASSPGLPGSYLGELFF. The DNA of the CDR3 is TGTGCCAGCAGCCCAGGACTGCCGGGGTCCTATTTGGGGGAGCTGTTTTTT. This chain links TRBV27 with TRBJ2-2; tentative D call: TRBD2 (5 bases). This CDR3 comprises 17 residues. V was pared by 6 bases and J by 8 bases, with 25 bases between. In germline, CDR1 is MNHEY, CDR2 SMNVEV (reference sequence).

Remarks on this clone: The junction differs from germline at one of its ends, possibly a read error. The chain is built from TRBV10-1 and TRBJ2-3, with D perhaps given as TRBD1 or TRBD2 (5 bases each). The germline V gene has CDR1 WNHNN and CDR2 SYGVQD (reference sequence). The CDR3 is made up of 10 amino acids. CDR3 loop: CASSHRGRVF. CDR3 in DNA: TGCGCCAGCTCCCACCGGGGACGGGTATTT.

This sequence joins TRBV28 and TRBJ1-1, with 7 bases matching TRBD1. This CDR3 is 15 amino acids long. Germline loops: CDR1 MDHEN, CDR2 SYDVKM. Losses at the gene ends were 5 bases for V and 6 bases for J; bases not matched to a gene: 12. CDR3 in amino acids: CASSPPGTAYAEAFF. The CDR3 bases are TGTGCCAGCAGTCCGCCAGGGACAGCCTACGCTGAAGCTTTCTTT.